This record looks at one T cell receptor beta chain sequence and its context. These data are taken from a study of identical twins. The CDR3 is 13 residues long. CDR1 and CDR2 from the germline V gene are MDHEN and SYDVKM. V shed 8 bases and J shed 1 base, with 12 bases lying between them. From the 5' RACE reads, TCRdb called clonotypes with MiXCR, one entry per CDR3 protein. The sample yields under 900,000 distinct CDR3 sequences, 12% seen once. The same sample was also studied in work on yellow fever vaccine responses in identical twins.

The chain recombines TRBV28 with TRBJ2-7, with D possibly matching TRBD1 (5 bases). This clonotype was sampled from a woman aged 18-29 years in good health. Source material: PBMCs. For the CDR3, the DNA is TGTGCCAGCGGGGCAGCCGCATCCTACGAGCAGTACTTC. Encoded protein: CASGAAASYEQYF.